A single sample gave rise to the 11 T cell receptor beta chains below, sequenced in a study of cytomegalovirus exposure and HLA in healthy donors (dated by TCRdb to about 2017). To prepare the library, the immunoSEQ multiplex PCR assay was applied. For the multiplex PCR, a mixture combining 60 forward primers for TCR Vbeta segments and 13 reverse primers for TCR Jbeta segments was used. TCRdb's version of the immuneACCESS table is confined to in-frame rearrangements and falls short of the full clone set. An unresolved V gene accounts for under half of the shortfall where checked; the remainder is of unknown origin. This sample's table carries approximately 110,000 clones. In total, the top ten clones hold more than 0.8% of the sample. Sequenced sample: PBMCs. Every receptor here comes from a man aged 18 to 29 in good health and CMV-seronegative.

This CDR3 reads CASSYTGTEQYF. The DNA for the CDR3 is TGTGCCAGCAGTTACACAGGGACCGAGCAGTACTTC. The rearrangement links TRBV6-5 to TRBJ2-7; TRBD1 is a possible D gene (6 bases). CDR3 length equals 12 residues. Trimming removed 2 bases at V and 6 bases at J, with 8 bases between. Germline lookup yields CDR1 MNHEY and CDR2 SVGAGI.

The chain carries TRBV15 and TRBJ2-7; TRBD1 agrees at 9 bases. The CDR3 sequence is 15 residues long. The V segment lost 2 bases and the J segment 4 bases; nucleotides outside the gene matches: 6. CDR1 is LNHNV, CDR2 YYDKDF, per germline (reference sequence). The CDR3 bases are TGTGCCACCAGCAGATCAGGGACAGGGACTTACGAGCAGTACTTC. Residues: CATSRSGTGTYEQYF.

V and J are TRBV9 and TRBJ1-2; D is unresolved. This CDR3 comprises 14 residues. Per germline, CDR1 SGDLS and CDR2 YYNGEE. The V end lost 0 bases, the J end lost 4 bases, and 10 bases lay between the germline ends. Here the CDR3 DNA reads TGTGCCAGCAGCGTAGCGCAGGCCACCTATGGCTACACCTTC. This gives the protein CASSVAQATYGYTF.

The chain couples TRBV25-1 to TRBJ1-1; 9 bases align to TRBD1. This CDR3 is built from 13 residues. The V gene end was trimmed by 6 bases and the J gene end by 6 bases; junction bases not matched to a gene: 5. CDR1 and CDR2 from the germline V gene are MGHDK and SYGVNS. CDR3 protein: CASSLQGAAEAFF. The CDR3 DNA reads as TGTGCCAGCAGCCTACAGGGGGCTGCTGAAGCTTTCTTT. Full variable domain (remainder filled in from reference TRBV25-1 and TRBJ1-1): EADIYQTPRYLVIGTGKKITLECSQTMGHDKMYWYQQDPGMELHLIHYSYGVNSTEKGDLSSESTVSRIRTEHFPLTLESARPSHTSQYLCASSLQGAAEAFFGQGTRLTVV.

The chain combines TRBV18 with TRBJ1-1; D remains unclear. Germline assignment: CDR1 KGHSH and CDR2 LQKENI. The CDR3 spans 14 residues. The ends were cut back, 4 bases at V and 1 base at J, with 10 bases in the middle. The CDR3 coding sequence is TGTGCCAGCTCACGGGCTTCGAGGAACACTGAAGCTTTCTTT. Translation gives CASSRASRNTEAFF. The full variable domain, rest sourced from reference TRBV18 and TRBJ1-1, is NAGVMQNPRHLVRRRGQEARLRCSPMKGHSHVYWYRQLPEEGLKFMVYLQKENIIDESGMPKERFSAEFPKEGPSILRIQQVVRGDSAAYFCASSRASRNTEAFFGQGTRLTVV.

This CDR3 reads CASSQEGNRLNTEAFF. CDR3 coding DNA: TGCGCCAGCAGCCAAGAGGGAAACAGGCTGAACACTGAAGCTTTCTTT. The V call is TRBV4-1, the J call TRBJ1-1, with D possibly TRBD1 on 5 matching bases. V was cut by 0 bases and J by 0 bases, with 11 bases left in between. The V gene's germline CDR1 is MGHRA and CDR2 YSYEKL. This CDR3 comprises 16 residues.

This chain connects TRBV27 to TRBJ2-1; 11 nucleotides agree with TRBD2. V was clipped by 6 bases and J by 7 bases; unmatched bases: 8. Germline V lookup: CDR1 MNHEY, CDR2 SMNVEV (reference sequence). The CDR3 loop spans 15 amino acids. CDR3 amino acids: CASSRAGLAANEQFF. DNA for the CDR3: TGTGCCAGCAGCCGGGCGGGACTAGCGGCGAATGAGCAGTTCTTC.

The chain recombines TRBV6-1 with TRBJ2-1, with D uncertain. Per germline, CDR1 MNHNS and CDR2 SASEGT. V lost 3 bases and J lost 6, with 9 bases in between. CDR3 length equals 13 residues. CDR3 residues: CASSEVLINEQFF. The CDR3 bases are TGTGCCAGCAGTGAGGTACTAATCAATGAGCAGTTCTTC.

This rearrangement joins TRBV19 to TRBJ2-3, with 8 bases that match TRBD1. Germline V CDR1 and CDR2: LNHDA, SQIVND (reference sequence). The length of the CDR3 is 15 residues. Trimming removed 4 bases from V and 0 bases from J; junction bases left unmatched: 3. The CDR3 coding sequence is TGTGCCAGTAGTACCGGACAGGGAAGCACAGATACGCAGTATTTT. Translation: CASSTGQGSTDTQYF.

CDR3 protein: CASSPGLARDTQYF. CDR3 in DNA: TGTGCCAGCAGTCCAGGACTAGCCAGGGATACGCAGTATTTT. V is TRBV27 and J is TRBJ2-3; 8 bases align to TRBD2. The CDR3 has 14 amino acids. J gave up 6 bases and V 5 bases, and 7 bases lay outside the gene matches. Germline loops: CDR1 MNHEY, CDR2 SMNVEV (reference sequence).

The chain employs TRBV7-2 and TRBJ1-5, with TRBD1 matching over 7 bases. CDR3 length: 18 residues. Per the germline V gene, CDR1 is SGHTA and CDR2 is FQGNSA. J was trimmed by 0 bases and V by 2 bases; bases with no gene match: 10. The CDR3 region is CASSLPRTGTYSNQPQHF. In nucleotides, the CDR3 is TGTGCCAGCAGCTTACCAAGGACAGGTACCTATAGCAATCAGCCCCAGCATTTT. The full variable domain, with the rest looked up from reference TRBV7-2 and TRBJ1-5, is GAGVSQSPSNKVTEKGKDVELRCDPISGHTALYWYRQSLGQGLEFLIYFQGNSAPDKSGLPSDRFSAERTGGSVSTLTIQRTQQEDSAVYLCASSLPRTGTYSNQPQHFGDGTRLSIL.